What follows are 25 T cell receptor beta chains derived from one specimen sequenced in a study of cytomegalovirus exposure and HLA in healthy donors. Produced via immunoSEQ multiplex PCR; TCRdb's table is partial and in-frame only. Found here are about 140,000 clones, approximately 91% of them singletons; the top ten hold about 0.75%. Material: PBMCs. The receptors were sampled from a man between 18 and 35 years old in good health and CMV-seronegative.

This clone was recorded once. Here the CDR3 reads CASISAAGRGGMDTQYF. The DNA for the CDR3 is TGTGCCAGCATCTCTGCCGCGGGGCGGGGCGGGATGGATACGCAGTATTTT. This chain joins TRBV28 and TRBJ2-3, with D perhaps TRBD2 (6 bases). This CDR3 has 17 amino acids. V shed 7 bases and J shed 6 bases, with 26 bases lying between them. Germline CDR1 is MDHEN and CDR2 is SYDVKM.

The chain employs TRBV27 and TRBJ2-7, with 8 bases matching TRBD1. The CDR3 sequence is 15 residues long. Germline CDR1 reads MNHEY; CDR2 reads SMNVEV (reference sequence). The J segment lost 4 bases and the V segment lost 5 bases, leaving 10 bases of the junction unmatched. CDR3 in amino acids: CASSPSDRVTYEQYF. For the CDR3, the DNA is TGTGCCAGCAGTCCCTCGGACAGGGTCACGTACGAGCAGTACTTC.

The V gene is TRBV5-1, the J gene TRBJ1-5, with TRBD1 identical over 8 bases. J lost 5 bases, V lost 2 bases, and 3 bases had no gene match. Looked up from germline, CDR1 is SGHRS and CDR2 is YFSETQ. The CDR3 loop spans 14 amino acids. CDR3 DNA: TGCGCCAGCAGCTTACAGGGGGGGGATCAGCCCCAGCATTTT. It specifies CASSLQGGDQPQHF.

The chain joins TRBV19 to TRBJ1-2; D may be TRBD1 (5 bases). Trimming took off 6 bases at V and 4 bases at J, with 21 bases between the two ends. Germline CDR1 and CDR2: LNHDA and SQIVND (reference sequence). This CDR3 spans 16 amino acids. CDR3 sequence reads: CASSRIMGGSAYGYTF. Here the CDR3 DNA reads TGTGCCAGTAGCCGTATAATGGGGGGGTCTGCCTATGGCTACACCTTC.

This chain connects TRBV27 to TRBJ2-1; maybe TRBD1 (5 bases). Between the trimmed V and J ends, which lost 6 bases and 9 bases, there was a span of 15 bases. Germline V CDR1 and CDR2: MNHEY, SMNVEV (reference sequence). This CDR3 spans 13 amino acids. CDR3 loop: CASSLRTNGEQFF. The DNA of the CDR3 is TGTGCCAGCAGCCTCAGGACAAACGGTGAGCAGTTCTTC.

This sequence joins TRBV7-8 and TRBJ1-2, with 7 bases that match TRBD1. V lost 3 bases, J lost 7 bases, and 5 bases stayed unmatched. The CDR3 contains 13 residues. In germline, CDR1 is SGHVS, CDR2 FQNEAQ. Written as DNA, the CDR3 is TGTGCCAGCAGCTTTGGACAGGTCACTGGCTACACCTTC. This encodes CASSFGQVTGYTF.

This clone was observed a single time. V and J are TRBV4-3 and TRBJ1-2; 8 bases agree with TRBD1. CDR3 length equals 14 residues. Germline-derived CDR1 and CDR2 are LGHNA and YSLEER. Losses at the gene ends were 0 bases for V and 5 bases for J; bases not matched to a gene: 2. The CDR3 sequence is CASSQDRTGYGYTF. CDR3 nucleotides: TGCGCCAGCAGCCAAGATCGGACAGGGTATGGCTACACCTTC.

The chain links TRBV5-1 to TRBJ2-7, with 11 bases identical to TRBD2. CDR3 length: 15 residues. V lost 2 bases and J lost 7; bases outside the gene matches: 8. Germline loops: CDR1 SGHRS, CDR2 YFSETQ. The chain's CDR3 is CASSLSLAGGVEQYF. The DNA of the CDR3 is TGCGCCAGCAGCTTATCGCTAGCGGGGGGAGTGGAGCAGTACTTC. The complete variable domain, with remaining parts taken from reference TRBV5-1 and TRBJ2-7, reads KAGVTQTPRYLIKTRGQQVTLSCSPISGHRSVSWYQQTPGQGLQFLFEYFSETQRNKGNFPGRFSGRQFSNSRSEMNVSTLELGDSALYLCASSLSLAGGVEQYFGPGTRLTVT.

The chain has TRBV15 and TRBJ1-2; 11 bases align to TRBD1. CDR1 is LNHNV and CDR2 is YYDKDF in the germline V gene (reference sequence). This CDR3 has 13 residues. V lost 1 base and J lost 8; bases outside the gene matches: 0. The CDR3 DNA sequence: TGTGCCACCAGCAGAGGGACAGGGGGCGGCTACACCTTC. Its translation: CATSRGTGGGYTF.

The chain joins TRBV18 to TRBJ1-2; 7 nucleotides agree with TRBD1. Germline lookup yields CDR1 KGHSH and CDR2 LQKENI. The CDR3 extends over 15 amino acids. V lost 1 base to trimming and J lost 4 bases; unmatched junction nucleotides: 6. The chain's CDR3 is CASSPQDRMVYGYTF. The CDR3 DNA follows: TGTGCCAGCTCACCACAGGACAGGATGGTCTATGGCTACACCTTC.

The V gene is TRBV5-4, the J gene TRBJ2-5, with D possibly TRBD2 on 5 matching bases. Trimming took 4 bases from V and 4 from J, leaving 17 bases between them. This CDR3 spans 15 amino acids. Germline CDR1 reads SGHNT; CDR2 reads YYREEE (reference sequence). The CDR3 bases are TGTGCCAGCAGCCCCGAACCACTAGAGGCAGAGACCCAGTACTTC. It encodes CASSPEPLEAETQYF.

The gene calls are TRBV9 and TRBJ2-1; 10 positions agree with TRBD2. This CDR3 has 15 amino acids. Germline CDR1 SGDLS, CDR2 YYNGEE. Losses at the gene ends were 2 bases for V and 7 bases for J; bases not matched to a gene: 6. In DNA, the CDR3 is TGTGCCAGCAGCGTTGAGCGGGGGGGCATGAATGAGCAGTTCTTC. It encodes CASSVERGGMNEQFF.

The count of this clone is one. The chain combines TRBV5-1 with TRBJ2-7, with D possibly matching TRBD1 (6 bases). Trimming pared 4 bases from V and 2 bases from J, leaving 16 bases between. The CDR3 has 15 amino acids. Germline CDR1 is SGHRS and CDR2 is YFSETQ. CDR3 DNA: TGCGCCAGCAGCATCACAGGGATGATGGCCTACGAGCAGTACTTC. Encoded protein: CASSITGMMAYEQYF. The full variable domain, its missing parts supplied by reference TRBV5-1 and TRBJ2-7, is KAGVTQTPRYLIKTRGQQVTLSCSPISGHRSVSWYQQTPGQGLQFLFEYFSETQRNKGNFPGRFSGRQFSNSRSEMNVSTLELGDSALYLCASSITGMMAYEQYFGPGTRLTVT.

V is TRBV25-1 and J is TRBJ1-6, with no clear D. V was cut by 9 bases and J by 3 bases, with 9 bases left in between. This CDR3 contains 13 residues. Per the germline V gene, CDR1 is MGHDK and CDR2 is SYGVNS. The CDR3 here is CASNRDYNSPLHF. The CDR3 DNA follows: TGTGCCAGTAACAGAGACTATAATTCACCCCTCCACTTT. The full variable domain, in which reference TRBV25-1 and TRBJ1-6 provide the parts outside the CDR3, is EADIYQTPRYLVIGTGKKITLECSQTMGHDKMYWYQQDPGMELHLIHYSYGVNSTEKGDLSSESTVSRIRTEHFPLTLESARPSHTSQYLCASNRDYNSPLHFGNGTRLTVT.

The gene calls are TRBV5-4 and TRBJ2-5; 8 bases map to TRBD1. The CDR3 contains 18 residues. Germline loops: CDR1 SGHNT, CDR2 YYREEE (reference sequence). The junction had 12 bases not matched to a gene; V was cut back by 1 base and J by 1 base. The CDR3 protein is CASSLYRLGQAFQETQYF. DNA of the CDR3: TGTGCCAGCAGCTTGTATCGGTTGGGACAGGCCTTCCAAGAGACCCAGTACTTC.

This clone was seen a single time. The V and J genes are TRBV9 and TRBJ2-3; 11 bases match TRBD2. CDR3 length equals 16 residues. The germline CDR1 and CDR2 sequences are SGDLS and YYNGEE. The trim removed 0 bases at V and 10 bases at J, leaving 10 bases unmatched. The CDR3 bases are TGTGCCAGCAGCGTAGGAGTTAGCGGGGGGGAATCGGCGCAGTATTTT. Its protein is CASSVGVSGGESAQYF.

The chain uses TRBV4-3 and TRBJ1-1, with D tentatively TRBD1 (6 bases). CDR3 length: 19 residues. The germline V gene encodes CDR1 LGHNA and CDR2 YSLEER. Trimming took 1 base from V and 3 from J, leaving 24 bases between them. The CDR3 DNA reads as TGCGCCAGCAGCCAAGTCCTACCCAGGGGAAAGGGCCTTCACACTGAAGCTTTCTTT. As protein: CASSQVLPRGKGLHTEAFF.

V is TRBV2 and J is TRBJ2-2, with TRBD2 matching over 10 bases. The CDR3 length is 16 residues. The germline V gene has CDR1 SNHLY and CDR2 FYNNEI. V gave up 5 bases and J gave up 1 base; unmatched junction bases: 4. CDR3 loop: CASSNSGGKNTGELFF. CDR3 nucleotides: TGTGCCAGCAGTAATAGCGGGGGGAAGAACACCGGGGAGCTGTTTTTT.

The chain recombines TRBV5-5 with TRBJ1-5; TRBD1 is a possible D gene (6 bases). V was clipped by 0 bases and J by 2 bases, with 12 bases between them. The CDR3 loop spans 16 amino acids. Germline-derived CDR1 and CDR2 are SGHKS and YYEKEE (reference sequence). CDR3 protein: CASSLGVGARNQPQHF. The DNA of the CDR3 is TGTGCCAGCAGCTTGGGTGTGGGGGCTCGCAATCAGCCCCAGCATTTT.

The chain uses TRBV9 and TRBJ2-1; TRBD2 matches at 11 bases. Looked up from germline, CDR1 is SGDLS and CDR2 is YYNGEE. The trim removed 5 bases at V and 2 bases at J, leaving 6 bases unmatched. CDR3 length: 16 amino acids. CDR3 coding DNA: TGTGCCAGCAGTGCCGGGACTAGCGGTGCCTACAATGAGCAGTTCTTC. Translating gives CASSAGTSGAYNEQFF.

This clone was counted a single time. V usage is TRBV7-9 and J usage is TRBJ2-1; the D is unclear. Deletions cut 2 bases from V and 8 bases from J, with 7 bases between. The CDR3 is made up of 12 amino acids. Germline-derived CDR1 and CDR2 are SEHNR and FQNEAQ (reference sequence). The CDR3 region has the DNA TGTGCCAGCAGCTTAAGTTCAGATGAGCAGTTCTTC. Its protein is CASSLSSDEQFF.

For the CDR3, the DNA is TGTGCCAGCAGCCCGGACCCGGGACTCGGGAGCCCAGATACGCAGTATTTT. Translation: CASSPDPGLGSPDTQYF. V usage is TRBV14 and J usage is TRBJ2-3, with TRBD2 as a possible D gene (6 bases). V was pared by 4 bases and J by 4 bases, with 21 bases between. Germline V gives CDR1 SGHDN, CDR2 FVKESK. The CDR3 totals 17 residues.

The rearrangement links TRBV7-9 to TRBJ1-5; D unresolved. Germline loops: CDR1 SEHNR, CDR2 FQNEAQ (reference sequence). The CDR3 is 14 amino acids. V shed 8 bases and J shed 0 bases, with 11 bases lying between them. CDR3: CASGPDYSNQPQHF. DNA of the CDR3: TGTGCCAGCGGCCCGGACTATAGCAATCAGCCCCAGCATTTT. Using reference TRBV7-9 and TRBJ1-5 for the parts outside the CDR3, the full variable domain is DTGVSQNPRHKITKRGQNVTFRCDPISEHNRLYWYRQTLGQGPEFLTYFQNEAQLEKSRLLSDRFSAERPKGSFSTLEIQRTEQGDSAMYLCASGPDYSNQPQHFGDGTRLSIL.

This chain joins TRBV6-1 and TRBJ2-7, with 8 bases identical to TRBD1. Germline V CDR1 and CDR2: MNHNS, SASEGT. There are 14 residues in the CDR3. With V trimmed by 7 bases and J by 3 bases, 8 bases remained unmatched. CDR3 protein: CASTDRGFNYEQYV. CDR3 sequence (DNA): TGTGCCAGCACCGACAGGGGTTTTAACTACGAGCAGTACGTC.

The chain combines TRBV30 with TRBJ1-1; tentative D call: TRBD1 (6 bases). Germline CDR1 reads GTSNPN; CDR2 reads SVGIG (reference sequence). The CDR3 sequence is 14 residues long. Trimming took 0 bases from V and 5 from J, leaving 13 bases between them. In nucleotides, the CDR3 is TGTGCCTGGAGTGTACTGGGGGGGCGTACTGAAGCTTTCTTT. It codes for CAWSVLGGRTEAFF.